A selection of T cell receptor beta chains follows, all from one sample in a study of T cell repertoires in cytomegalovirus infection. TCRdb re-called the reads through MiXCR, storing one row per CDR3 protein. The sample yields about 320,000 distinct CDR3 sequences, over 7.5% seen once. Sequences were obtained from PBMCs. The source of these receptors is a human donor in good health (CMV status not recorded). Some clones in this sample may be carry-over from other donors' samples. CDR3s include the opening cysteine and the closing phenylalanine or tryptophan. Each record gives: clone size, V gene, J gene, D gene, CDR3 DNA, CDR3 protein. The D gene is left open where the match is weak. Some rows have no size entry. The others give once, few or many, or a class for an expanded clone.

>few|TRBV7-3|TRBJ2-1|TRBD2
TGTGCCAGCAGCTTGGGTGCAGGACTAGCCCCGAGTGAGCAGTTCTTC
CASSLGAGLAPSEQFF
>many|TRBV29-1|TRBJ1-2|-
TGCAGCTTTGCGGGGGGCGCAGAGGCCTATGGCTACACCTTC
CSFAGGAEAYGYTF
>many|TRBV7-6|TRBJ1-1|-
TGTGCCAGCAGCTCTAGCTTCTTCAGCACTGAAGCTTTCTTT
CASSSSFFSTEAFF
>many|TRBV7-2|TRBJ2-7|-
TGTGCCAGCAGTTCCAATTCCCCCTACGAGCAGTACTTC
CASSSNSPYEQYF
>-|TRBV13|TRBJ2-3|TRBD2
TGTGCCAGCAGCCCTAGGACTAGCGGGACCCGGGATACGCAGTATTTT
CASSPRTSGTRDTQYF
>many|TRBV7-2|TRBJ1-2|-
TGTGCCAGCAGCTTAGGGGCCGGGGCCTATGGCTACACCTTC
CASSLGAGAYGYTF
>-|TRBV19|TRBJ2-1|-
TGTGCCAGTAGTGCCATGGGTAGCTCCTACAATGAGCAGTTCTTC
CASSAMGSSYNEQFF
>-|TRBV7-2|TRBJ2-5|-
TGTGCCAGCAGCGCAAGAGGTCCAAGGAGGGAGACCCAGTACTTC
CASSARGPRRETQYF
>many|TRBV6-2/TRBV6-3|TRBJ2-3|TRBD1
TGTGCCAGCAGTTCGACAGGGGTGACAGATACGCAGTATTTT
CASSSTGVTDTQYF
>many|TRBV7-6|TRBJ2-1|-
TGTGCCAGCAGCTTGCGTGACATTCCTGCCCATGAGCAGTTCTTC
CASSLRDIPAHEQFF
>few|TRBV4-3|TRBJ2-1|TRBD2
TGCGCCAGCAGCCAAGAGGCCCGGCCCCAAGCGGGAGACGAGCAGTTCTTC
CASSQEARPQAGDEQFF
>few|TRBV28|TRBJ1-5|TRBD1
TGTGCCAGCAGTTTAGGAGCAGGGGGTGGTCAGCCCCAGCATTTT
CASSLGAGGGQPQHF
>few|TRBV4-3|TRBJ1-5|-
TGCGCCAGCAGTCTTAGCGGGAGTAGCAATCAGCCCCAGCATTTT
CASSLSGSSNQPQHF
>few|TRBV4-3|TRBJ2-2|TRBD2
TGCGCCAGCAGCCAACAGCGGGGCACCGGGGAGCTGTTTTTT
CASSQQRGTGELFF
>few|TRBV5-6|TRBJ2-2|-
TGTGCCAGCAGCCCAACCACGGCAGGGTGGAGGAAAACCGGGGAGCTGTTTTTT
CASSPTTAGWRKTGELFF
>-|TRBV5-6|TRBJ2-7|TRBD1
TGTGCCAGCAGCTTGGAAGGACAGGGAAAATACGAGCAGTACTTC
CASSLEGQGKYEQYF
>-|TRBV7-2|TRBJ2-4|-
TGTGCCAGCAGCCCGACAGGAGCCAAAAACATTCAGTACTTC
CASSPTGAKNIQYF
>-|TRBV4-3|TRBJ1-5|-
TGCGCCAGCAGCCAAGATAGGGGGTTCATGTGGCCCCAGCATTTT
CASSQDRGFMWPQHF
>many|TRBV7-2|TRBJ2-1|TRBD2
TGTGCCAGTGCCACCACGGTCCGGACTAGCGGCTACAATGAGCAGTTCTTC
CASATTVRTSGYNEQFF
>few|TRBV28|TRBJ2-5|-
TGTGCCAGCAGTGGACCGGGCTTAGAGACCCAGTACTTC
CASSGPGLETQYF